This TCR beta chain appears in the sequencing data of a study of blood T cell repertoires in COVID-19. About the study: COVID-19 samples, acute and convalescent, were from the United States, Italy and Spain. PBMCs, B-cell-depleted T cells, or T cells provided the cDNA or gDNA that made up the material.

The CDR3 runs 15 residues. Trimming removed 5 bases from V and 8 bases from J; junction bases left unmatched: 10. The germline CDR1 and CDR2 sequences are SGHTA and FQGNSA. Using immunoSEQ multiplex PCR, the repertoire was profiled, and TCRdb retains in-frame clones only, with some absent. The table shows 200,000 to 300,000 clones, with roughly 89% occurring only once. The chain recombines TRBV7-2 with TRBJ2-5; 11 nucleotides match TRBD2. Sequenced sample: PBMCs or T cells enriched from blood (not recorded which). The sequence was collected from a man aged 35-49 years who had recovered from COVID-19. The CDR3 sequence is CASSPPGLAVSTQYF. CDR3 coding DNA: TGTGCCAGCAGCCCCCCGGGACTAGCGGTCTCTACCCAGTACTTC. Looking up the rest from reference TRBV7-2 and TRBJ2-5 gives the full variable domain: GAGVSQSPSNKVTEKGKDVELRCDPISGHTALYWYRQSLGQGLEFLIYFQGNSAPDKSGLPSDRFSAERTGGSVSTLTIQRTQQEDSAVYLCASSPPGLAVSTQYFGPGTRLLVL.